This record concerns one T cell receptor (beta chain) sequence. Its antigen is not known. V was shortened by 5 bases and J by 9 bases, with 14 bases between the two germline ends. The germline gives CDR1 DFQATT, CDR2 SNEGSKA (reference sequence). The CDR3 covers 13 residues. This sample was included in a study of Graves' ophthalmopathy and Graves' hyperthyroidism. Looking at the study overall: Peripheral blood was gathered at the point of initial diagnosis, before any treatment started.

Cases classed as stable hyperthyroidism had no ophthalmopathy within 18 months of follow-up. Researchers took RNA transcripts and amplified TCR beta CDR3 regions from them. Investigators did first-round RT-PCR with HTBI primers, then second-round multiplex PCR. MiXCR, applied by TCRdb to the multiplex PCR reads, yields one record per CDR3 protein. The repertoire holds fewer than 650,000 distinct CDR3 sequences, with 22% as singletons. General study findings and limits: Blood contained most expanded thyroid clonotypes exceeding 0.001 frequency.

This rearrangement joins TRBV20-1 to TRBJ1-6, with TRBD1 as a possible D gene (6 bases). This TCR came from a woman between 18 and 29 years old with stable Graves' hyperthyroidism. Some clones in this sample may be carry-over from other donors' samples. Sequencing was done on a sample of peripheral blood. The CDR3 sequence: CSAVDREASPLHF. The CDR3 DNA sequence: TGCAGTGCTGTGGACAGAGAAGCTTCACCCCTCCACTTT.